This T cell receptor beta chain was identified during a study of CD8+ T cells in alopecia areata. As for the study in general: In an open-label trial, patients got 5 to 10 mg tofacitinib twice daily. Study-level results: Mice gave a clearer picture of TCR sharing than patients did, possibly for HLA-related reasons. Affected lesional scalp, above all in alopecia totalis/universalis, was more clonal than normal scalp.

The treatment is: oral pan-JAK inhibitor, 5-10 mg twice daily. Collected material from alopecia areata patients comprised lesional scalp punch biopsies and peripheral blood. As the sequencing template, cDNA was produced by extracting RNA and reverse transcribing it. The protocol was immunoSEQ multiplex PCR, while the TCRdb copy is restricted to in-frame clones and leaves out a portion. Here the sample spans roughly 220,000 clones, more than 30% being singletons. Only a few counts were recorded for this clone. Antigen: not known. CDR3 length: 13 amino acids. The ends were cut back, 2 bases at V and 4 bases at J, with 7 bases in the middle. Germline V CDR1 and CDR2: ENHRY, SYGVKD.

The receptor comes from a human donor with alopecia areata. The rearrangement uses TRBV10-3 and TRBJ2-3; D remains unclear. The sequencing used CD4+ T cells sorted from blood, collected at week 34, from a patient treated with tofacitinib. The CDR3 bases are TGTGCCATCAGTGAGGGATCCGCAGATACGCAGTATTTT. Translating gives CAISEGSADTQYF.